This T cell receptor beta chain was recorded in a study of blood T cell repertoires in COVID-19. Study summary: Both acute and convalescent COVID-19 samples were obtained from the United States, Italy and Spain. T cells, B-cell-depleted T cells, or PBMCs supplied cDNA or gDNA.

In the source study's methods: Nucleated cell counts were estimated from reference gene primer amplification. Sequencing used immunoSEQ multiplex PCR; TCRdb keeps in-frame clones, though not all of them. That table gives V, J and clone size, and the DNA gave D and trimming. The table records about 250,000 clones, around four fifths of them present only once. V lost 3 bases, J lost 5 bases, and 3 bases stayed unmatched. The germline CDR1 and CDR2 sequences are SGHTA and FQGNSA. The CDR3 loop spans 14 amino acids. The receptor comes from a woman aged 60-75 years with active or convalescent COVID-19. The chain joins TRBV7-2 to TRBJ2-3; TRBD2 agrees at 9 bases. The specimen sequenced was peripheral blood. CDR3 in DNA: TGTGCCAGCAGCTTGCTAGCGGGGAGAGATACGCAGTATTTT. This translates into CASSLLAGRDTQYF.